This T cell receptor beta chain comes out of a study of blood T cell repertoires in COVID-19. V was pared by 4 bases and J by 2 bases, with 7 bases of the junction left unmatched. CDR3 length: 17 residues. Germline loops: CDR1 MNHEY, CDR2 SMNVEV (reference sequence). In the authors' methods: Amplifying reference gene primers gave estimates of nucleated cell counts. Sequencing was performed with immunoSEQ multiplex PCR; in TCRdb, only in-frame clones are kept and a portion is missing. From that table come the V and J calls and clone size; the DNA was used to work out D and trimming. The profile covers some 670,000 clones, with 70% to 90% appearing a single time and 0.2% to 0.3% taken by the ten largest.

The specimen sequenced was peripheral blood. The source of this sequence is a woman aged 18-35 years with acute or convalescent COVID-19. The chain employs TRBV27 and TRBJ2-6, with 8 bases aligning to TRBD1. The chain's CDR3 is CASSSGQVSTGANVLTF. In DNA, the CDR3 is TGTGCCAGCAGTTCGGGACAGGTTAGCACTGGGGCCAACGTCCTGACTTTC.